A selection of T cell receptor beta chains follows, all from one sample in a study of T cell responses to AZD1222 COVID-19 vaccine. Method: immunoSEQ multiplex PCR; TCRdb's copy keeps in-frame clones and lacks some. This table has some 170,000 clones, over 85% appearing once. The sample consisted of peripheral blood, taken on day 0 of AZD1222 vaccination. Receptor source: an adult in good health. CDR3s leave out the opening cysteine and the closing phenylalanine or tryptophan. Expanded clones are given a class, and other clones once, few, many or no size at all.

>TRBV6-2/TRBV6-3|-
ASSPGDTQY
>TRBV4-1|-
ASSQDPGGHTGELF
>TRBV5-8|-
ASSLEGQGDYLAKNIQY
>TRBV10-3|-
AITFGTSGRYEQY
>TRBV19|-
ASSISGTGPYGYT
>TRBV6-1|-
ASSEPRGLGEKLF
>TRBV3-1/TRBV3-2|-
ASSQGRSTEAF
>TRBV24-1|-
ATSDFRRWDTQY
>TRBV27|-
ASSQYPSGQGASGNTIY
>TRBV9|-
ASSAQGYGTDTQY
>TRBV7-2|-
ASSLEGLNYNEQF
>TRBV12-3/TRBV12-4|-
ASSYTGYGYT
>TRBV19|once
ASSGRDWEQETQY
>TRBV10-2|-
ASSEPFGGRVPDTQY
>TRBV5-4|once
ASSLGGEGYGYT
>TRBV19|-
ASRHGTSSYNEQF
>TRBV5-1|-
ASSLADRGNSPLH
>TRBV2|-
ASRWGEGPEQY
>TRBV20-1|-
SAAQGKEAF
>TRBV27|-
ASSLISRVGNTGELF
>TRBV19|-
ASSTTGISEKLF
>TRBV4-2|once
ASSQVGTPQETQY
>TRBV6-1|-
ASSERGRANTEAF
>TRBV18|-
ASSPYRPYNEQF
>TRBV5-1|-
ASSLEISVKQETQY
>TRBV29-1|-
SVERGQGVDTQY
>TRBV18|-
ASSQGKFLYEQY
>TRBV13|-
ASSLAREDQDGYT
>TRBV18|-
ASRTGNTGELF
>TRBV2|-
ASSRDSLPNEQY
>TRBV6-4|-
ASPKYLLAGASGANVLT